This T cell receptor (beta chain) was sequenced in a study of T cells after yellow fever vaccination. The CDR3 is 17 amino acids. The V gene lost 3 bases and the J gene lost 5 bases, with 22 bases spanning the gap. Looked up from germline, CDR1 is SEHNR and CDR2 is FQNEAQ (reference sequence). In this sample, this clonotype turned up a few times. Its antigen is not identified. The TCR cDNA carried a universal primer site and UMIs from 5'RACE template switching. TCRdb redid the calling of the 5' RACE reads with MiXCR, one entry per CDR3 protein. This table holds 300,000 to 400,000 distinct CDR3 sequences, 8.7% found once. The study, taken as a whole, reports: A faster peak, day 5 versus 15, was reached by the weaker secondary response. Among primary-vaccination clones, most reappeared after the booster, at 95% to 96% for CD4 and approximately 88% for CD8.

This chain joins TRBV7-9 and TRBJ2-5, with D unresolved. Sequenced material: PBMCs, taken on the day of the first yellow fever vaccination. This clonotype originated in a man aged 18 to 30 who received the YFV17D yellow fever vaccine. The CDR3 DNA sequence: TGTGCCAGCAGCTTCATAAGCCCCGGCCCTGCGTGGGAGACCCAGTACTTC. This gives the protein CASSFISPGPAWETQYF.